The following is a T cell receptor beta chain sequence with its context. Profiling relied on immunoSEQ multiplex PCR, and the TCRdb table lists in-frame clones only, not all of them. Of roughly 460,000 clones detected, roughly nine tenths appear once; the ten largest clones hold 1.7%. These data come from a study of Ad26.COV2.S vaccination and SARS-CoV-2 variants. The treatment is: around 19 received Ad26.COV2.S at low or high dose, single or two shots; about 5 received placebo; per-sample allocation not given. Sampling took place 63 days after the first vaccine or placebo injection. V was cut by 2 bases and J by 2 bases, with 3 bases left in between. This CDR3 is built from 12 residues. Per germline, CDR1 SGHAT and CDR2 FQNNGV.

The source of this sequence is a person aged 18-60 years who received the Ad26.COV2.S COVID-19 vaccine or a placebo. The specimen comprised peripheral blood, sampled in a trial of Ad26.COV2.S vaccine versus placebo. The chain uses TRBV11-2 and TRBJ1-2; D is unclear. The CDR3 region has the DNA TGTGCCAGCAGCTTATCCAACTATGGCTACACCTTC. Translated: CASSLSNYGYTF.